Listed below are T cell receptor beta chains from one sample, sequenced in a study of shared clonotypes between healthy human individuals. TCRdb keeps only in-frame clones here, not all; method: immunoSEQ multiplex PCR. The sample contains some 2 million clones, over 85% of which appear only once. The sequenced material came from naive CD4+ T cells sorted from blood. All receptors come from a man younger than 35 in good health. The CDR3 runs from the conserved cysteine through the conserved F or W. A D gene is named only where the DNA matches it firmly. Clone size is shown for a subset of rows, as once, few, many or a class of expanded clone.

d_gene	v_gene	abundance	j_gene	CDR3aa	CDR3nt
.	TRBV6-5	.	TRBJ1-2	CASSRYTANYGYTF	TGTGCCAGCAGTAGATACACAGCTAACTATGGCTACACCTTC
.	TRBV6-5	.	TRBJ1-1	CASSTRQAMNTEAFF	TGTGCCAGCAGTACGCGACAGGCGATGAACACTGAAGCTTTCTTT
.	TRBV30	many	TRBJ1-2	CAWDDAGNYGYTF	TGTGCCTGGGACGATGCGGGGAACTATGGCTACACCTTC
.	TRBV30	.	TRBJ1-5	CAWSGGADQPQHF	TGTGCCTGGAGTGGGGGCGCGGATCAGCCCCAGCATTTT
.	TRBV29-1	.	TRBJ1-4	CSAVQGTNEKLFF	TGCAGCGCCGTCCAGGGAACTAATGAAAAACTGTTTTTT
.	TRBV10-3	.	TRBJ2-5	CAISDRGLRGTQYF	TGTGCCATCAGTGACAGAGGATTAAGAGGGACCCAGTACTTC
.	TRBV7-2	.	TRBJ2-5	CASSYYGRGQETQYF	TGTGCCAGCAGCTATTACGGACGGGGGCAAGAGACCCAGTACTTC
TRBD2	TRBV15	.	TRBJ2-7	CATSRLAGGPGEQYF	TGTGCCACCAGTCGACTAGCGGGAGGGCCGGGGGAGCAGTACTTC
.	TRBV6-1	.	TRBJ2-6	CASSERSGANVLTF	TGTGCCAGCAGTGAAAGATCTGGGGCCAACGTCCTGACTTTC
.	TRBV7-9	once	TRBJ2-3	CAGRAGITDTQYF	TGTGCCGGCAGGGCAGGGATCACAGATACGCAGTATTTT
.	TRBV5-1	.	TRBJ2-2	CASSPDSHTGELFF	TGCGCCAGCAGCCCGGACAGCCACACCGGGGAGCTGTTTTTT
.	TRBV2	.	TRBJ2-7	CASSVGRSSYEQYF	TGTGCCAGCAGTGTAGGGAGGAGCTCCTACGAGCAGTACTTC
.	TRBV5-1	.	TRBJ2-3	CASSLDYEGSTQYF	TGCGCCAGCAGCTTGGACTATGAAGGGAGTACGCAGTATTTT
TRBD2	TRBV6-5	.	TRBJ2-7	CASSSAGGVYEQYF	TGTGCCAGCAGTTCAGCGGGAGGGGTCTACGAGCAGTACTTC
TRBD2	TRBV10-3	.	TRBJ2-7	CAISKSQRGGLGEQYF	TGTGCCATCAGTAAGTCCCAGCGGGGGGGCCTTGGCGAGCAGTACTTC